This T cell receptor (beta chain) emerged from a study of patients and donors after allogeneic stem cell transplantation (dated by TCRdb to 2018 to 2021). As regards this clonotype: What antigen it recognizes has not been identified. No base qualities exist here, and no much larger clone lies one base off it.

The library was prepared using RT-PCR. The instrument given in TCRdb is NextSeq 550. Using fastp trimming at Q25 and MiXCR clonotype assembly, TCRdb reanalyzed the public sequencing data and kept in-frame beta chains. Merged by CDR3 protein, the rows form single entries marked with the most common genes and DNA. For this sample there are roughly 940,000 distinct CDR3 sequences; 15% to 20% appear just once. The ten largest account for roughly 6.4% of the sample. The germline V gene (reference sequence) yields LNHDA for CDR1 and SQIVND for CDR2. Including cysteine and phenylalanine, the CDR3 has 17 amino acids. The sequence is cut down to CDR3 DNA, 51 bases in frame from base 1. The germline V end is reduced by 5 bases and the J end by 2 bases; junction bases left unmatched: 12.

The specimen sequenced was blood, either unsorted or a sorted T cell fraction (not recorded which). Here the chain combines TRBV19 and TRBJ2-1; TRBD1 agrees with 7 junctional bases. The receptor was derived from a human donor who was either an allogeneic HSCT recipient or a stem cell or donor lymphocyte infusion donor (not recorded which). It is not recorded whose cells these are; they may come from a transplant donor. The CDR3 region has the sequence CASSSDVKGATYNEQFF. The nucleotide sequence is TGTGCCAGTAGTTCGGATGTCAAGGGGGCAACCTACAATGAGCAGTTCTTC.